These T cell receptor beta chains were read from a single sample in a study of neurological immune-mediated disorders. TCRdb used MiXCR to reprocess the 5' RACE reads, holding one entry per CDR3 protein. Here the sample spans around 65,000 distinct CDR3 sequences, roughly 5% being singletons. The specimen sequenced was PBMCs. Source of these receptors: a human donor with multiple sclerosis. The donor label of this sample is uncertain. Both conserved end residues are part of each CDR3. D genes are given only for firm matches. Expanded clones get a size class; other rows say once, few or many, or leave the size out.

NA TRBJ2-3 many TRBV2 CASRTWGRGTDTQYF TGTGCCAGCAGGACGTGGGGTCGTGGCACAGATACGCAGTATTTT
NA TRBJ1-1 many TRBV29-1 CSVDRTLLNTEAFF TGCAGCGTTGATCGGACACTTCTGAACACTGAAGCTTTCTTT
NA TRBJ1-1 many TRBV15 CATSRGGARAFF TGTGCCACCAGCCGAGGGGGGGCAAGGGCTTTCTTT
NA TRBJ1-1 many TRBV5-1 CASSLGGSGTEAFF TGCGCCAGCAGCTTGGGCGGGAGTGGCACTGAAGCTTTCTTT
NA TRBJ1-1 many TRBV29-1 CSVEGRENTEAFF TGCAGCGTTGAAGGACGGGAGAACACTGAAGCTTTCTTT
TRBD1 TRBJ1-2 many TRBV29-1 CSVRTGAFYGYTF TGCAGCGTTCGAACAGGGGCTTTCTATGGCTACACCTTC
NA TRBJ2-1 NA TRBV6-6 CASSYGFNEQFF TGTGCCAGCAGTTACGGGTTTAATGAGCAGTTCTTC
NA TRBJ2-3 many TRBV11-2 CASSLRLWGDTQYF TGTGCCAGCAGCTTAAGGCTGTGGGGGGATACGCAGTATTTT
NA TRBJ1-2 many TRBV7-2 CASSPPGNYGYTF TGTGCCAGCAGCCCCCCGGGGAACTATGGCTACACCTTC
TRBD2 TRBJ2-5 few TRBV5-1 CASSFGTSGQETQYF TGCGCCAGCAGCTTCGGGACTAGCGGGCAAGAGACCCAGTACTTC
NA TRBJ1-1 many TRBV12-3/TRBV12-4 CASSSQNTEAFF TGTGCCAGCAGTTCCCAGAACACTGAAGCTTTCTTT